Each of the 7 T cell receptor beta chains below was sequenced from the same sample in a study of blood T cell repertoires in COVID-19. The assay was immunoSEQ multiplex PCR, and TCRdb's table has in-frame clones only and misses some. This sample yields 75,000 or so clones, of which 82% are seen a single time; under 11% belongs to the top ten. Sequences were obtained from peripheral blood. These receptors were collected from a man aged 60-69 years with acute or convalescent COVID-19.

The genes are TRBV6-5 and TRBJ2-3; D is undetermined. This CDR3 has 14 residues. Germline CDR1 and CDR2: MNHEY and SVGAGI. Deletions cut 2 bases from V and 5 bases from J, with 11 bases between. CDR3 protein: CASSYQEARDTQYF. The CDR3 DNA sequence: TGTGCCAGCAGTTACCAGGAAGCCCGAGATACGCAGTATTTT.

The CDR3 loop is CAISERGGYGYTF. CDR3 in DNA: TGTGCCATCAGTGAGCGGGGTGGATATGGCTACACCTTC. The gene calls are TRBV10-3 and TRBJ1-2; no firm D call. The CDR3 is 13 amino acids. V was pared by 2 bases and J by 5 bases, with 9 bases between. Germline CDR1 reads ENHRY; CDR2 reads SYGVKD.

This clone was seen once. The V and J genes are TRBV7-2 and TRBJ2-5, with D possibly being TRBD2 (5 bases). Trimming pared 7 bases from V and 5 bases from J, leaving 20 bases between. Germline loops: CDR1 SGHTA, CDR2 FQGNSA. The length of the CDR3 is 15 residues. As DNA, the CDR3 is TGTGCCAGCACCCTACCGGGCGGGTGGTCGGAGACCCAGTACTTC. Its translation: CASTLPGGWSETQYF.

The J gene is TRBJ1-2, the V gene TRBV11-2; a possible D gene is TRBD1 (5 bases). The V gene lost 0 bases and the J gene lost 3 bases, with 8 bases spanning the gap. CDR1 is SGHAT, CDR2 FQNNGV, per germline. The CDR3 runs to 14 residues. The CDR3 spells CASSLDRGYYGYTF. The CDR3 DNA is TGTGCCAGCAGCTTAGATAGGGGTTACTATGGCTACACCTTC.

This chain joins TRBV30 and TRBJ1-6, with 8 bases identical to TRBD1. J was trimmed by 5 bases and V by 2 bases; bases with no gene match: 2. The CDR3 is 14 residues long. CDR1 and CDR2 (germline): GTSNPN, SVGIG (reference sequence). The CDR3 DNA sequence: TGTGCCTGGAGTTCGACAGGGGATAATTCACCCCTCCACTTT. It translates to CAWSSTGDNSPLHF.

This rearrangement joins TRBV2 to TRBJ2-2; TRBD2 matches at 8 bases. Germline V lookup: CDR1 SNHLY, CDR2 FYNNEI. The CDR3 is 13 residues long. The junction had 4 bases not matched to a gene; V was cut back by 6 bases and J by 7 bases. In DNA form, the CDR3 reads TGTGCCAGCAGCTACGCGGGGGGCGGGGAGCTGTTTTTT. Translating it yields CASSYAGGGELFF. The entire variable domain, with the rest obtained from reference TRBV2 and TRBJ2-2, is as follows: EPEVTQTPSHQVTQMGQEVILRCVPISNHLYFYWYRQILGQKVEFLVSFYNNEISEKSEIFDDQFSVERPDGSNFTLKIRSTKLEDSAMYFCASSYAGGGELFFGEGSRLTVL.

The CDR3: CASSTRRGADFYF. As DNA, the CDR3 is TGTGCCAGCAGTACTCGGCGGGGGGCCGACTTTTACTTC. V is TRBV6-2 or TRBV6-3 and J is TRBJ2-7, with TRBD2 identical over 8 bases. V shed 5 bases and J 13 bases; nucleotides not matched to a gene: 13. The CDR3 extends over 13 amino acids. Germline lookup yields CDR1 MNHEY and CDR2 SVGEGT.